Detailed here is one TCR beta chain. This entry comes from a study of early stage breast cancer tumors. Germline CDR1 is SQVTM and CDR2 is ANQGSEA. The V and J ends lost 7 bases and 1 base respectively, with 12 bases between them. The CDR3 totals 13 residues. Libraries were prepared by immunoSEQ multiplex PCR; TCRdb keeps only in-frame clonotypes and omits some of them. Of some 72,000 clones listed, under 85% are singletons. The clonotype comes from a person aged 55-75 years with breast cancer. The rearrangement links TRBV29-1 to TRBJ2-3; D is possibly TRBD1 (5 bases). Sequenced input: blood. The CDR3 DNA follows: TGCAGCGCCGGGCCCAGGGGCACAGATACGCAGTATTTT. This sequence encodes CSAGPRGTDTQYF.